What follows are 8 T cell receptor beta chains derived from one specimen sequenced in a study of vaccination and CD4 T cells after COVID-19. The treatment was: roughly 10-day PBMC culture with coronavirus spike peptide pools or control peptides (ViraFEST assay). No cognate antigen is known for these TCRs. Cultured CD4+ T-cell DNA underwent Oncomine TCR Beta short-read sequencing. TCRdb reprocessed the PCR reads via MiXCR and lists one record per CDR3 protein. The sample records approximately 8,500 distinct CDR3 sequences, around three fifths being singletons. The specimen sequenced was CD4+ T cells from blood, cultured in vitro. The receptors originated from a human donor who had recovered from COVID-19.

V and J are TRBV27 and TRBJ1-2; D not certain. The CDR3 runs 9 residues. V lost 9 bases and J 4 bases, leaving 3 bases between the germline ends. CDR1 is MNHEY, CDR2 SMNVEV, per germline (reference sequence). As DNA, the CDR3 is TGTGCCAGGACCTATGGCTACACCTTC. Its translation: CARTYGYTF.

The rearrangement links TRBV5-1 to TRBJ2-1, with D unresolved. V dropped 3 bases and J dropped 0 bases, with 13 bases sitting between them. The CDR3 is 16 amino acids. Germline V gives CDR1 SGHRS, CDR2 YFSETQ. The DNA for the CDR3 is TGCGCCAGCAGCTGGGGTGGGGTTGCCTCCTACAATGAGCAGTTCTTC. Protein sequence: CASSWGGVASYNEQFF. The full variable domain, its missing parts supplied by reference TRBV5-1 and TRBJ2-1, is KAGVTQTPRYLIKTRGQQVTLSCSPISGHRSVSWYQQTPGQGLQFLFEYFSETQRNKGNFPGRFSGRQFSNSRSEMNVSTLELGDSALYLCASSWGGVASYNEQFFGPGTRLTVL.

The V call is TRBV2, the J call TRBJ2-7; TRBD1 aligns across 12 bases. The CDR3 spans 12 residues. Germline V gene data show CDR1 as SNHLY and CDR2 as FYNNEI. The V gene end was trimmed by 8 bases and the J gene end by 6 bases; junction bases not matched to a gene: 2. The DNA of the CDR3 is TGTGCCAGCCGGGACAGGGGGCCCGAGCAGTACTTC. Encoded protein: CASRDRGPEQYF.

The chain uses TRBV24-1 and TRBJ2-1, with TRBD2 matching 10 bases. The CDR3 has 16 residues. Trimming removed 4 bases from V and 1 base from J; junction bases left unmatched: 3. CDR1 is KGHDR and CDR2 is SFDVKD in the germline V gene. The CDR3 sequence is CATSETSGKSYNEQFF. The CDR3 DNA is TGTGCCACCAGTGAAACTAGCGGGAAATCCTACAATGAGCAGTTCTTC.

The chain joins TRBV6-1 to TRBJ2-5; D perhaps matches TRBD1 (5 bases). Between the trimmed V and J ends, which lost 7 bases and 5 bases, there was a span of 8 bases. This CDR3 spans 11 amino acids. The germline V gene encodes CDR1 MNHNS and CDR2 SASEGT. The CDR3 sequence: CASNGAETQYF. CDR3 sequence (DNA): TGTGCCAGCAATGGGGCTGAGACCCAGTACTTC.

The genes are TRBV20-1 and TRBJ1-1, with D possibly matching TRBD1 (5 bases). The V gene's germline CDR1 is DFQATT and CDR2 SNEGSKA (reference sequence). Deletions cut 1 base from V and 3 bases from J, with 15 bases between. This CDR3 contains 15 residues. CDR3 amino acids: CSARASRVGYTEAFF. The CDR3 region has the DNA TGCAGTGCTAGAGCCTCCAGGGTAGGTTACACTGAAGCTTTCTTT.

The chain is built from TRBV20-1 and TRBJ2-7; D not certain. In germline, CDR1 is DFQATT, CDR2 SNEGSKA (reference sequence). V was shortened by 0 bases and J by 0 bases, with 6 bases between the two germline ends. The CDR3 is made up of 13 amino acids. In nucleotides, the CDR3 is TGCAGTGCTAGAGATCCGGACTCCTACGAGCAGTACTTC. Its translation: CSARDPDSYEQYF.

This clonotype was detected a few times. This chain joins TRBV11-3 and TRBJ2-2, with D unresolved. Looked up from germline, CDR1 is SGHNT and CDR2 is YENEEA. The CDR3 length is 12 residues. Trimming took off 5 bases at V and 0 bases at J, with 1 base between the two ends. The CDR3 sequence is CASSTNTGELFF. The CDR3 DNA reads TGTGCCAGCAGCACGAACACCGGGGAGCTGTTTTTT.